Each of the 11 T cell receptor beta chains below was sequenced from the same sample in a study of T cells in Graves' hyperthyroidism and ophthalmopathy. Regions amplified from RNA transcripts were the TCR beta CDR3 regions. First-round RT-PCR targeting the TCR CDR3 was performed with the HTBI primer set. TCRdb passed the multiplex PCR reads through MiXCR, listing each CDR3 protein once. Here the sample spans about 770,000 distinct CDR3 sequences, 15% to 20% being singletons. The sequenced sample consisted of blood. The receptors here all came from a woman between 45 and 60 years old with Graves' hyperthyroidism that later progressed to Graves' ophthalmopathy.

This rearrangement joins TRBV3-1 to TRBJ2-6, with 8 nucleotides matching TRBD2. The germline gives CDR1 LGHDT, CDR2 YNNKEL (reference sequence). There are 17 residues in the CDR3. V lost 1 base to trimming and J lost 5 bases; unmatched junction nucleotides: 7. The CDR3: CASSQGGGGLRANVLTF. DNA for the CDR3: TGTGCCAGCAGCCAAGGCGGCGGGGGGCTGAGGGCCAACGTCCTGACTTTC.

The chain has TRBV6-1 and TRBJ1-3; D is uncertain. V was pared by 3 bases and J by 0 bases, with 9 bases between. The V gene's germline CDR1 is MNHNS and CDR2 SASEGT. The CDR3 spans 15 residues. The DNA for the CDR3 is TGTGCCAGCAGTGATGGACCTCGCTCTGGAAACACCATATATTTT. This codes for CASSDGPRSGNTIYF.

This clonotype occurred many times. V gene TRBV5-1 combines with J gene TRBJ2-1; D is perhaps TRBD2 (6 bases). Per germline, CDR1 SGHRS and CDR2 YFSETQ. This CDR3 is built from 13 residues. V was cut by 4 bases and J by 4 bases, with 9 bases left in between. Here the CDR3 DNA reads TGCGCCAGCAGCCCGGGAGCTTACAATGAGCAGTTCTTC. This sequence encodes CASSPGAYNEQFF.

The chain employs TRBV18 and TRBJ1-5; D is possibly TRBD1 (6 bases). Trimming cost V 0 bases and J 16 bases, with 16 bases left between them. CDR1 KGHSH and CDR2 LQKENI come from the germline V gene. The CDR3 is 13 amino acids. The chain's CDR3 is CASSPPDRGTLHF. The DNA of the CDR3 is TGTGCCAGCTCACCACCGGATAGGGGGACTTTACATTTT.

This clonotype has ten or more counts. The chain uses TRBV2 and TRBJ1-2, with a weak D call TRBD1 (6 bases). Germline lookup yields CDR1 SNHLY and CDR2 FYNNEI. V lost 1 base and J 5 bases, leaving 11 bases between the germline ends. CDR3 size: 14 residues. CDR3 in amino acids: CASSEEQGAYGYTF. CDR3 nucleotides: TGTGCCAGCAGTGAAGAACAGGGTGCATATGGCTACACCTTC.

The sample holds many counts of this clonotype. The chain is built from TRBV5-1 and TRBJ2-3; 7 nucleotides match TRBD1. CDR3 length equals 17 residues. Per the germline V gene, CDR1 is SGHRS and CDR2 is YFSETQ. J gave up 0 bases and V 0 bases, and 7 bases lay outside the gene matches. CDR3 sequence (DNA): TGCGCCAGCAGCTTGGGATATACGACAGGGAGCACAGATACGCAGTATTTT. This codes for CASSLGYTTGSTDTQYF.

The V gene is TRBV15, the J gene TRBJ2-1; TRBD2 agrees at 10 bases. V shed 2 bases and J 2 bases; nucleotides not matched to a gene: 3. The V gene's germline CDR1 is LNHNV and CDR2 YYDKDF (reference sequence). CDR3 length: 16 amino acids. Here the CDR3 DNA reads TGTGCCACCAGCAGACTTCTAGCGGGGGCCTACAATGAGCAGTTCTTC. Its translation is CATSRLLAGAYNEQFF.

This clonotype was seen ten or more times. CDR3 protein: CASSLGVGRSYGYTF. The DNA of the CDR3 is TGTGCCAGCAGCTTAGGCGTAGGGAGGTCCTATGGCTACACCTTC. The chain couples TRBV11-2 to TRBJ1-2; D remains ambiguous. The ends were cut back, 1 base at V and 4 bases at J, with 13 bases in the middle. CDR1 is SGHAT and CDR2 is FQNNGV in the germline V gene. The CDR3 is made up of 15 amino acids.

The chain carries TRBV7-2 and TRBJ1-2; a possible D gene is TRBD1 (5 bases). Trimming cost V 0 bases and J 8 bases, with 16 bases left between them. This CDR3 comprises 15 residues. Germline CDR1 SGHTA, CDR2 FQGNSA. CDR3 residues: CASSLAQGEAGGYTF. In DNA form, the CDR3 reads TGTGCCAGCAGCTTAGCGCAAGGGGAAGCTGGGGGCTACACCTTC.

This rearrangement joins TRBV6-1 to TRBJ2-6, with D unresolved. Germline V gene data show CDR1 as MNHNS and CDR2 as SASEGT. The CDR3 sequence is 15 residues long. Trimming cost V 2 bases and J 2 bases, with 7 bases left between them. CDR3: CASSELRAGANVLTF. CDR3 nucleotide sequence: TGTGCCAGCAGTGAATTAAGGGCTGGGGCCAACGTCCTGACTTTC.

The chain carries TRBV5-1 and TRBJ1-2, with 10 positions matching TRBD1. In germline, CDR1 is SGHRS, CDR2 YFSETQ. The CDR3 extends over 17 amino acids. V was pared by 0 bases and J by 5 bases, with 10 bases of the junction left unmatched. The CDR3 DNA follows: TGCGCCAGCAGCTTGGAAATGGGACAGGGGAGGTTGTATGGCTACACCTTC. Protein product: CASSLEMGQGRLYGYTF.